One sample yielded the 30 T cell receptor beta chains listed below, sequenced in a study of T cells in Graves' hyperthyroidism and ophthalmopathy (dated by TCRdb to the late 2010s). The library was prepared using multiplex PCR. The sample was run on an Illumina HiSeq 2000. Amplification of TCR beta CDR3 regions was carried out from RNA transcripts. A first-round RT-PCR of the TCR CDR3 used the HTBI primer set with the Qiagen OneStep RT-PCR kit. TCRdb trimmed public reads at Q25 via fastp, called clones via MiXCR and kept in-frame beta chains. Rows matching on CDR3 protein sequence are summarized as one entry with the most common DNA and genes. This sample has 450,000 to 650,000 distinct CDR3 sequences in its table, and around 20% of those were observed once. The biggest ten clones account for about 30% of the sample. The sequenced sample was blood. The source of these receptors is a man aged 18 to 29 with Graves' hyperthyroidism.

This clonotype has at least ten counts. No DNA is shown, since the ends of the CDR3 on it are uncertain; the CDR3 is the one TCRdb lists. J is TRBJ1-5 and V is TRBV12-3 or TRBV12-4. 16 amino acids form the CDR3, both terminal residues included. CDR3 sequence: CASSSSGIGSNQPQHF.

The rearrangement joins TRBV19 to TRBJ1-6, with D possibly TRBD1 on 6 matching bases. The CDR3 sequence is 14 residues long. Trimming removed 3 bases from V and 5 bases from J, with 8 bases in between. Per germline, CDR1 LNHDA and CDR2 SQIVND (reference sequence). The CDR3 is CASSMGHNNSPLHF. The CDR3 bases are TGTGCCAGTAGTATGGGACATAATAATTCACCCCTCCACTTT. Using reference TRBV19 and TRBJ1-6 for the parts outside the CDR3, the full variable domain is DGGITQSPKYLFRKEGQNVTLSCEQNLNHDAMYWYRQDPGQGLRLIYYSQIVNDFQKGDIAEGYSVSREKKESFPLTVTSAQKNPTAFYLCASSMGHNNSPLHFGNGTRLTVT.

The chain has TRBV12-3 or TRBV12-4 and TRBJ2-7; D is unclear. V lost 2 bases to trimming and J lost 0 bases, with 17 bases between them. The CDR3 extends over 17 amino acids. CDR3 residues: CASSLNPFKILSYEQYF. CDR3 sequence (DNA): TGTGCCAGCAGTTTAAACCCTTTTAAGATCCTCTCCTACGAGCAGTACTTC.

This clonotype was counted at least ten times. DNA of the CDR3: TGTGCCAGCAGCCAGGGCGCCGCCCAGTACTTC. It is translated as CASSQGAAQYF. This chain joins TRBV14 and TRBJ2-5; no reliable D call. Per the germline V gene, CDR1 is SGHDN and CDR2 is FVKESK. Trimming removed 3 bases at V and 9 bases at J, with 8 bases between. The CDR3 length is 11 residues.

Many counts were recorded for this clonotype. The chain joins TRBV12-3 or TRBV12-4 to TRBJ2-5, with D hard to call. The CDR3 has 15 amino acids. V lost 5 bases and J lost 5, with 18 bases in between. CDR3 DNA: TGTGCCAGCAGTAGGAGCAGGAGAGTCGGGGAGACCCAGTACTTC. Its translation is CASSRSRRVGETQYF.

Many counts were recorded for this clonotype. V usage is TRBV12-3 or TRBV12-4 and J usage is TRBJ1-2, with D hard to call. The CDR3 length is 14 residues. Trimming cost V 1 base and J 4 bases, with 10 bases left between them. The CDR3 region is CASSLVSKGYGYTF. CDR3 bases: TGTGCCAGCAGTTTAGTCAGCAAGGGCTATGGCTACACCTTC.

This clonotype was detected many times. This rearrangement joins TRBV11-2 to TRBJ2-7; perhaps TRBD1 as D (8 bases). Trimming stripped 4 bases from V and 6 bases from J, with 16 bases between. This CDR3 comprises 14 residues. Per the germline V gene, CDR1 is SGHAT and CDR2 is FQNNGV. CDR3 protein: CASSSGGREGEQYF. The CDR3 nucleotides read TGTGCCAGCAGCTCAGGGGGCAGGGAGGGCGAGCAGTACTTC. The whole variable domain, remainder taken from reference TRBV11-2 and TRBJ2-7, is EAGVAQSPRYKIIEKRQSVAFWCNPISGHATLYWYQQILGQGPKLLIQFQNNGVVDDSQLPKDRFSAERLKGVDSTLKIQPAKLEDSAVYLCASSSGGREGEQYFGPGTRLTVT.

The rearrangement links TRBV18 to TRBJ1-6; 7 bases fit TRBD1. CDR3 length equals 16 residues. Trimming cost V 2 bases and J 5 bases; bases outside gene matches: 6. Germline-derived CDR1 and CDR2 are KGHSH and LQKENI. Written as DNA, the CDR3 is TGTGCCAGCTCACCAAACAGGGGTGTGGATAATTCACCCCTCCACTTT. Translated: CASSPNRGVDNSPLHF.

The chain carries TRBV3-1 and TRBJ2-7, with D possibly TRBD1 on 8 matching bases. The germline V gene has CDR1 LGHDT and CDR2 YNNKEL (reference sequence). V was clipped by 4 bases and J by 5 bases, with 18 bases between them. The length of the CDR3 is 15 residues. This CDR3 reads CASSRGGTGAHEQYF. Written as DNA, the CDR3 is TGTGCCAGCAGCCGGGGGGGGACAGGCGCGCACGAGCAGTACTTC.

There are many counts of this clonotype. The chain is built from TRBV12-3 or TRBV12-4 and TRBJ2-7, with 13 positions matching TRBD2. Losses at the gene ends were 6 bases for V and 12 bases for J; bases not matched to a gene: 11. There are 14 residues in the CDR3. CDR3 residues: CASRQTSGGPSPYF. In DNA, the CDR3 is TGTGCCAGCAGGCAGACTAGCGGGGGGCCTTCGCCGTACTTC.

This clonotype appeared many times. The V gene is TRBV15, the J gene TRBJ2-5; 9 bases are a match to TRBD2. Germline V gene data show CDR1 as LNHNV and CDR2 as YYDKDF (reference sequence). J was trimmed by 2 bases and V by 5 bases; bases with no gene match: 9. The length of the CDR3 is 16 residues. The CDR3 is CATSRAGRGGQETQYF. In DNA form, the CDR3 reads TGTGCCACCAGCCGCGCTGGGCGGGGGGGGCAAGAGACCCAGTACTTC.

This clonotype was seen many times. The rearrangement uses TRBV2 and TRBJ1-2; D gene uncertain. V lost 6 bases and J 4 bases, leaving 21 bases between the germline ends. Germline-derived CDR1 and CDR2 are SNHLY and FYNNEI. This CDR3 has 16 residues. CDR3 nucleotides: TGTGCCAGCAGACCCAGCTTGTTAGCAGACACCTATGGCTACACCTTC. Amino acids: CASRPSLLADTYGYTF. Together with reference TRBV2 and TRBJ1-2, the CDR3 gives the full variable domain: EPEVTQTPSHQVTQMGQEVILRCVPISNHLYFYWYRQILGQKVEFLVSFYNNEISEKSEIFDDQFSVERPDGSNFTLKIRSTKLEDSAMYFCASRPSLLADTYGYTFGSGTRLTVV.

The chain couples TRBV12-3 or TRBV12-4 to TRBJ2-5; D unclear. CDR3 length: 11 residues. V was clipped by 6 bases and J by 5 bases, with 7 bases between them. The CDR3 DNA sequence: TGTGCCAGCAGGGGCGATGAGACCCAGTACTTC. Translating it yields CASRGDETQYF.

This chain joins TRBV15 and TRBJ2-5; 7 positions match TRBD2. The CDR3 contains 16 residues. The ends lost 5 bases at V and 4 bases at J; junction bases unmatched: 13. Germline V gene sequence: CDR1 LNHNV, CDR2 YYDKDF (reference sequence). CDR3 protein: CATSPRGGSGGETQYF. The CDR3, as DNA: TGTGCCACCAGCCCTAGGGGCGGGAGTGGAGGAGAGACCCAGTACTTC.

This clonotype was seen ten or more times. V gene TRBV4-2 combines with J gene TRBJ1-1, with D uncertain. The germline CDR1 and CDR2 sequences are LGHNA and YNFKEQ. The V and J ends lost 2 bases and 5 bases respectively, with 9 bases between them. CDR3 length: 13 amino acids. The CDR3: CASSQLTRTEAFF. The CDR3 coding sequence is TGTGCCAGCAGCCAACTGACACGGACTGAAGCTTTCTTT.

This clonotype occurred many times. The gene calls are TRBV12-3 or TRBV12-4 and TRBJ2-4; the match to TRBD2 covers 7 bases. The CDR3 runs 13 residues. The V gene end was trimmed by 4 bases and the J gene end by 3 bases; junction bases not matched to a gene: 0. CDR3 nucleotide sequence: TGTGCCAGCAGTTCGGGAGGCAAAAACATTCAGTACTTC. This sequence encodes CASSSGGKNIQYF.

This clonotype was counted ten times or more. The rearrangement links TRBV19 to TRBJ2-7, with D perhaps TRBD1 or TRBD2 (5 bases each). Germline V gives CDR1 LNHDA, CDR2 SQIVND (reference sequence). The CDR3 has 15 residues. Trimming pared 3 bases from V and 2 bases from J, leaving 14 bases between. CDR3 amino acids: CASSIAGARAYEQYF. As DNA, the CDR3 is TGTGCCAGTAGTATTGCCGGGGCAAGGGCCTACGAGCAGTACTTC. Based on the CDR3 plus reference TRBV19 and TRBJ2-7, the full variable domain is DGGITQSPKYLFRKEGQNVTLSCEQNLNHDAMYWYRQDPGQGLRLIYYSQIVNDFQKGDIAEGYSVSREKKESFPLTVTSAQKNPTAFYLCASSIAGARAYEQYFGPGTRLTVT.

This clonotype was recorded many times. The CDR3 DNA is TGTGCCACCAGCCCTCTTGGGGACACTGAAGCTTTCTTT. This gives the protein CATSPLGDTEAFF. The rearrangement links TRBV15 to TRBJ1-1; no reliable D call. The CDR3 runs to 13 residues. From germline, CDR1 is LNHNV and CDR2 YYDKDF (reference sequence). The V end was cut by 5 bases, the J end by 3 bases, with 10 bases between.

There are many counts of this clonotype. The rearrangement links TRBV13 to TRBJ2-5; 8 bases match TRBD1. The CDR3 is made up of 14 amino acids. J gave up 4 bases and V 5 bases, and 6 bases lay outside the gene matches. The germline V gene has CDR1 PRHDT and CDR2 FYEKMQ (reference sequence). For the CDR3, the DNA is TGTGCCAGCAGCCCCTGGACAGGGAGAGAGACCCAGTACTTC. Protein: CASSPWTGRETQYF.

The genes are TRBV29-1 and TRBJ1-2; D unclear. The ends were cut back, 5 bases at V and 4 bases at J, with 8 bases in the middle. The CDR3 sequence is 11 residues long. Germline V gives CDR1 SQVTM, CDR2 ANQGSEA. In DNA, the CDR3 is TGCAGCGTTCCCCGGTCCTATGGCTACACCTTC. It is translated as CSVPRSYGYTF.

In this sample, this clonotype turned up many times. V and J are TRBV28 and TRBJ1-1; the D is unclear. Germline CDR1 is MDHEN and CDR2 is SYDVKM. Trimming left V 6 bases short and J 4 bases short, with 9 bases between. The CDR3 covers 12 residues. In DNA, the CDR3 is TGTGCCAGCAGAACAAGCGGCACTGAAGCTTTCTTT. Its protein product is CASRTSGTEAFF. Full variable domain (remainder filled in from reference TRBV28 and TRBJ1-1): DVKVTQSSRYLVKRTGEKVFLECVQDMDHENMFWYRQDPGLGLRLIYFSYDVKMKEKGDIPEGYSVSREKKERFSLILESASTNQTSMYLCASRTSGTEAFFGQGTRLTVV.

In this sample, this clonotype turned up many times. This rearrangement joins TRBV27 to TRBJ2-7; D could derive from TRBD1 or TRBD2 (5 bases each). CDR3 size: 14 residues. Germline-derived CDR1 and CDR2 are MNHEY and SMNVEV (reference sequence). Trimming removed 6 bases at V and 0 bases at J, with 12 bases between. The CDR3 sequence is CASSHSGSSYEQYF. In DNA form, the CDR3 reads TGTGCCAGCAGCCATTCAGGGAGCTCCTACGAGCAGTACTTC.

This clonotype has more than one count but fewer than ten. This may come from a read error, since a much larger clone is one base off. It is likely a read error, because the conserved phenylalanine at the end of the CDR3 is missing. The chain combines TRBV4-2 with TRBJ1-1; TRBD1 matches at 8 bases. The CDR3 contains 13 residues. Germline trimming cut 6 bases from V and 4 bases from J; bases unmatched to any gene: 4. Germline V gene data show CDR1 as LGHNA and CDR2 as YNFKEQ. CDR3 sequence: CASRAGGFTEAFS. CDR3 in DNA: TGTGCCAGCAGGGCAGGGGGCTTCACTGAAGCTTTCTCT.

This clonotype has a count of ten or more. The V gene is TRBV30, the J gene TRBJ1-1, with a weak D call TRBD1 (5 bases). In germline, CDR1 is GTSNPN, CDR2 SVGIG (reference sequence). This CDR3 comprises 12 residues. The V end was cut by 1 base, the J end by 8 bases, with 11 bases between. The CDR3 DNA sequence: TGTGCCTGGAGTGATTCTTCAGGGGAAGCTTTCTTT. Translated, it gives CAWSDSSGEAFF.

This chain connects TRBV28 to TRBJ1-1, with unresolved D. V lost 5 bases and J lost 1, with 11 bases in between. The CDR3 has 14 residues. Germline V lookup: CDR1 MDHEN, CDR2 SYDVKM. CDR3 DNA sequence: TGTGCCAGCAGTGGGCCCGGGAAGAACACTGAAGCTTTCTTT. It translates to CASSGPGKNTEAFF.

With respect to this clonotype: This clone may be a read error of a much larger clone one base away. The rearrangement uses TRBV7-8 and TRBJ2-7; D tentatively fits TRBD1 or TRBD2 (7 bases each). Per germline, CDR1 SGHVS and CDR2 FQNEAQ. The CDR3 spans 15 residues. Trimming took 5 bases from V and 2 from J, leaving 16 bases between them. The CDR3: CASSPGGVSTYEQYF. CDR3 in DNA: TGTGCCAGCAGCCCAGGGGGGGTCAGTACCTACGAGCAGTACTTC.

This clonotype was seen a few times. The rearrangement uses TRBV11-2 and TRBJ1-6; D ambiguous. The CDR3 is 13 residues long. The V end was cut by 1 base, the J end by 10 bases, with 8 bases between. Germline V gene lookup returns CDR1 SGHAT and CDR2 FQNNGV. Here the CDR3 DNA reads TGTGCCAGCAGCTTAGGGACCAGATCACCCCTCCACTTT. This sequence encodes CASSLGTRSPLHF.

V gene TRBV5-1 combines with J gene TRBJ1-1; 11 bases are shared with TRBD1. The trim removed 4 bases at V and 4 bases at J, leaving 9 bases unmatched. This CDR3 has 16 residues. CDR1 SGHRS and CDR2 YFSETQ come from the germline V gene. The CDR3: CASSPGQGARSTEAFF. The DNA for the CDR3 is TGCGCCAGCAGCCCAGGACAGGGGGCGAGGAGCACTGAAGCTTTCTTT. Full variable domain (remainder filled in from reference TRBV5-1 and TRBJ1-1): KAGVTQTPRYLIKTRGQQVTLSCSPISGHRSVSWYQQTPGQGLQFLFEYFSETQRNKGNFPGRFSGRQFSNSRSEMNVSTLELGDSALYLCASSPGQGARSTEAFFGQGTRLTVV.

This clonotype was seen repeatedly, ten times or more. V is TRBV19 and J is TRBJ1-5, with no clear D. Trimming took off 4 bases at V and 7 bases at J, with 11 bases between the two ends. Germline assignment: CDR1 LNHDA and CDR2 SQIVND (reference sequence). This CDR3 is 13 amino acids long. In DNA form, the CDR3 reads TGTGCCAGTAGTACGAGAGATTCGCAGCCCCAGCATTTT. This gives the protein CASSTRDSQPQHF.

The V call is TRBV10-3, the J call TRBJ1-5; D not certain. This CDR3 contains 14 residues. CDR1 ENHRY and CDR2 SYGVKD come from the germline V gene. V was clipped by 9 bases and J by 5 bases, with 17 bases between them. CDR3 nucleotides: TGTGCCATATCGGGGAGCAAGAAGGATCAGCCCCAGCATTTT. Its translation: CAISGSKKDQPQHF.